Described below is a single T cell receptor beta chain sequence and its context. The V gene lost 3 bases and the J gene lost 0 bases, with 9 bases spanning the gap. Germline values: CDR1 SGHDT, CDR2 YYEEEE. CDR3 length equals 14 residues. This entry comes from a study of T-cell reconstitution after alpha-beta-depleted transplantation in children. Unique molecular identifiers were used to barcode this TCRbeta library. TCRdb reanalysed the PCR reads using MiXCR and keeps one entry per CDR3 protein. There are about 200,000 distinct CDR3 sequences in the sample; roughly 7.1% occur only once, and just over 5.5% lies in the top ten.

The clonotype was recovered from a boy younger than 10 with acute lymphoblastic leukemia, due to receive a stem cell transplant. J is TRBJ1-1 and V is TRBV5-6, with D perhaps matching TRBD1 (5 bases). The specimen was PBMCs, collected before TCRalphabeta/CD19-depleted stem cell transplant. The CDR3 nucleotides are TGTGCCAGCAGCTATGGGACGTTGAACACTGAAGCTTTCTTT. Its translation: CASSYGTLNTEAFF.